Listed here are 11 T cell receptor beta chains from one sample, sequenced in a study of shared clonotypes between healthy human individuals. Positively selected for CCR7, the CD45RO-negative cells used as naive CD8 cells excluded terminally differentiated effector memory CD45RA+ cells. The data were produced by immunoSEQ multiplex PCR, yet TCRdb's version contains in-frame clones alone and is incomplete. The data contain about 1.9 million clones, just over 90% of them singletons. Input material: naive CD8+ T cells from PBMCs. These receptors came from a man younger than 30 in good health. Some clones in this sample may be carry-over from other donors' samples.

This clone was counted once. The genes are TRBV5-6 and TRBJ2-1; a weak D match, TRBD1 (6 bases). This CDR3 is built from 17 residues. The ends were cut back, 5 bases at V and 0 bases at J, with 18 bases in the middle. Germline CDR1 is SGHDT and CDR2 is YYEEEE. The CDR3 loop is CASSSGTSTFSYNEQFF. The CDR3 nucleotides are TGTGCCAGCAGTTCCGGGACAAGTACTTTCTCCTACAATGAGCAGTTCTTC.

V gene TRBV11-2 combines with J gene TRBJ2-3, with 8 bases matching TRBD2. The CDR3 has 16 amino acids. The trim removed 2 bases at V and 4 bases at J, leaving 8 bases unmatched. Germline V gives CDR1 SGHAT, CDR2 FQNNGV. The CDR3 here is CASSLFGLAGADTQYF. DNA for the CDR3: TGTGCCAGCAGCTTATTTGGCCTAGCGGGCGCAGATACGCAGTATTTT.

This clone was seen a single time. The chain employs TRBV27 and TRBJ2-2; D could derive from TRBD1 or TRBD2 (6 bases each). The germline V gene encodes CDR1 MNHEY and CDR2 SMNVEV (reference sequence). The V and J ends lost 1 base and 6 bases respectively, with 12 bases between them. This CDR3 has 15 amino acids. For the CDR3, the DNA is TGTGCCAGCAGTTTATTGGGGGGCGCTCCCGGGGAGCTGTTTTTT. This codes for CASSLLGGAPGELFF.

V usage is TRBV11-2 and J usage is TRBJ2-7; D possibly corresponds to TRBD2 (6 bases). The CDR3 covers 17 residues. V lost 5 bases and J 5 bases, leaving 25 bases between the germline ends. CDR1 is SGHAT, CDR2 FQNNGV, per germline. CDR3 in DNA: TGTGCCAGCAGCCCCGGGGTGGACGTGGGAGGAGGGGACGAGCAGTACTTC. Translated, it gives CASSPGVDVGGGDEQYF.

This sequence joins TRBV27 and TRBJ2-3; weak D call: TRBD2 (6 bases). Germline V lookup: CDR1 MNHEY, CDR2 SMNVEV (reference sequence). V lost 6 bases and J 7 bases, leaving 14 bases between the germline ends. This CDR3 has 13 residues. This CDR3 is CASSPGLFYTQYF. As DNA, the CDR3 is TGTGCCAGCAGCCCGGGACTTTTTTATACGCAGTATTTT.

The CDR3: CASSPRTPVATNEKLFF. The CDR3, as DNA: TGTGCCAGCAGTCCCCGGACACCTGTTGCAACTAATGAAAAACTGTTTTTT. The chain is built from TRBV27 and TRBJ1-4, with D possibly being TRBD1 (5 bases). Germline loops: CDR1 MNHEY, CDR2 SMNVEV (reference sequence). Trimming shortened V by 5 bases and J by 0 bases, and 16 bases separated the two germline ends. The CDR3 extends over 17 amino acids.

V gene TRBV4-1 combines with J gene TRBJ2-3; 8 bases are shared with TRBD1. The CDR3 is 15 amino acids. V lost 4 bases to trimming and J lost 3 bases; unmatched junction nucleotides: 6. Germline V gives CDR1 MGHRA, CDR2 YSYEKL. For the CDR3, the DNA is TGCGCCAGCAGCCCATTCGGACAGGGAACAGATACGCAGTATTTT. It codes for CASSPFGQGTDTQYF.

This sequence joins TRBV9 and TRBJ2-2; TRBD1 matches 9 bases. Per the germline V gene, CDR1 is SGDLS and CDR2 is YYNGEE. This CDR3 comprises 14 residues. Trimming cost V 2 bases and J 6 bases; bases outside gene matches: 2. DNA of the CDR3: TGTGCCAGCAGCGTCCGGGACAGGGCCGGGGAGCTGTTTTTT. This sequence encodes CASSVRDRAGELFF.

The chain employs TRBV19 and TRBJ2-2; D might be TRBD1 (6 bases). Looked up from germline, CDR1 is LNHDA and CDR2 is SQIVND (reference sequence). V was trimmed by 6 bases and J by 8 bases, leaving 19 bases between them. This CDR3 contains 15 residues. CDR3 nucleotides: TGTGCCAGTAGCAGAGACAGGTCTAGGCTGGGGGAGCTGTTTTTT. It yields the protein CASSRDRSRLGELFF.

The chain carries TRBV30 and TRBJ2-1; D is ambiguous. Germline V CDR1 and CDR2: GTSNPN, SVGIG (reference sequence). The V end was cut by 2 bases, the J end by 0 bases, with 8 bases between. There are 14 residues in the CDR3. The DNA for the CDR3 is TGTGCCTGGAGTCTAAGCGCCTCCTACAATGAGCAGTTCTTC. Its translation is CAWSLSASYNEQFF.

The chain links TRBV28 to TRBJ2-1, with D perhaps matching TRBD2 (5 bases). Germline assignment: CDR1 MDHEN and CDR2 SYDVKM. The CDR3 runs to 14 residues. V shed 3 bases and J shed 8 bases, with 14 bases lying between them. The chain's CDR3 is CASSFITGSYEQFF. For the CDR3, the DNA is TGTGCCAGCAGTTTTATAACGGGGTCTTATGAGCAGTTCTTC.